The sequence of this T cell receptor beta chain was determined in a study of a mutant IDH1 vaccine in newly diagnosed glioma. Whole-study context: Most patients had received both radiotherapy and temozolomide, the prior options being radiotherapy, temozolomide, or both.

Data came from immunoSEQ multiplex PCR; TCRdb stores just in-frame clones and leaves some out. The table has about 67,000 clones, 83% seen once. To note about this clone: The antigen remains undetermined.

Germline CDR1 and CDR2: LGHNA and YNFKEQ. V shed 0 bases and J 6 bases; nucleotides not matched to a gene: 3. This CDR3 is built from 14 residues. Time point defined: baseline, week 1 (first vaccination visit). Treatment noted: pre-vaccination baseline after standard-of-care therapy. Study-level results: With respect to changes in top peripheral T cell clonotypes, pseudoprogression seemed unrelated.

The V call is TRBV4-2, the J call TRBJ2-3; TRBD1 matches at 7 bases. Sequencing was performed on peripheral blood mononuclear cells (PBMCs), taken from a glioma patient treated with radiotherapy, temozolomide or both. The clonotype originates from a woman under 30 with glioma. Some clones in this sample may be carry-over from other donors' samples. The CDR3 loop reads CASSQDTGDDTQYF. The CDR3 coding sequence is TGTGCCAGCAGCCAAGATACAGGGGACGATACGCAGTATTTT.